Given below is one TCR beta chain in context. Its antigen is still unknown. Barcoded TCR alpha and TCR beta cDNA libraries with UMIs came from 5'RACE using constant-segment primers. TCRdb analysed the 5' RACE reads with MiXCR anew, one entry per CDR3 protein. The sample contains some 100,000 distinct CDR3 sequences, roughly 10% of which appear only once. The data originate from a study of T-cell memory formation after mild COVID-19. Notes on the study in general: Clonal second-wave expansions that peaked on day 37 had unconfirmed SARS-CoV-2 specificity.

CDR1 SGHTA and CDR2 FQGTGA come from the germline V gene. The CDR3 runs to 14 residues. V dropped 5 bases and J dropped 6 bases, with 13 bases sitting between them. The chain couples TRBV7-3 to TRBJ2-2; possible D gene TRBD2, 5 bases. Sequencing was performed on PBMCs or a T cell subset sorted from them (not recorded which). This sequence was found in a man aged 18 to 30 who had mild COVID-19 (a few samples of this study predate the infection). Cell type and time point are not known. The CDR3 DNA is TGTGCCAGCAGCCTCGACCCAGCGGCCGGGGAGCTGTTTTTT. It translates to CASSLDPAAGELFF.